The clone carrying this T cell receptor beta chain showed up just once. The data derive from a study of blood T cell repertoires in COVID-19. Across the study: T cells, B-cell-depleted T cells, or PBMCs provided the cDNA or gDNA that served as material.

Germline lookup yields CDR1 SGHRS and CDR2 YFSETQ. The CDR3 loop spans 16 amino acids. The J segment lost 6 bases and the V segment lost 3 bases, leaving 12 bases of the junction unmatched. The protocol was immunoSEQ multiplex PCR, while the TCRdb copy is restricted to in-frame clones and leaves out a portion. The sample includes more than 110,000 clones, about 83% of them seen just once. The sample taken for sequencing was peripheral blood. The chain couples TRBV5-1 to TRBJ2-7; 10 bases are a match to TRBD1. This clonotype was sampled from a woman aged 40 to 50 with acute or convalescent COVID-19. This CDR3 reads CASSYPGQGRPLEQYF. CDR3 DNA sequence: TGCGCCAGCAGCTACCCGGGACAGGGGCGACCCCTCGAGCAGTACTTC.